These 23 T cell receptor beta chains came from one sample sequenced in a study of CD8 T cells in Susac syndrome. It was with random hexamers that 0.5 to 1 ug RNA was reverse transcribed. From the immunoSEQ multiplex PCR reads, TCRdb called clonotypes with MiXCR, one entry per CDR3 protein. The sample gives 100,000 to 150,000 distinct CDR3 sequences, around 94% of which show up once; 0.065% to 0.09% is in the top ten. Input material: CD4+ T cells from PBMCs. The receptors derive from a human donor in good health.

The chain couples TRBV2 to TRBJ2-2; D is ambiguous. CDR1 is SNHLY and CDR2 is FYNNEI in the germline V gene. V lost 3 bases to trimming and J lost 5 bases, with 16 bases between them. The CDR3 runs to 16 residues. CDR3 DNA sequence: TGTGCCAGCAGTGAGCAGGTACAAGTGAGAACCGGGGAGCTGTTTTTT. Translation gives CASSEQVQVRTGELFF.

This clonotype was observed once. The chain employs TRBV4-1 and TRBJ2-5, with 9 bases that match TRBD2. The ends lost 4 bases at V and 2 bases at J; junction bases unmatched: 5. Looked up from germline, CDR1 is MGHRA and CDR2 is YSYEKL. This CDR3 has 15 residues. The CDR3 DNA reads as TGCGCCAGCAGCCGAGGACTAGCGCCGCAAGAGACCCAGTACTTC. Its protein product is CASSRGLAPQETQYF.

The chain is built from TRBV5-1 and TRBJ2-5; TRBD2 agrees at 8 bases. The germline V gene has CDR1 SGHRS and CDR2 YFSETQ. The CDR3 runs 15 residues. V lost 0 bases to trimming and J lost 5 bases; unmatched junction nucleotides: 6. Here the CDR3 DNA reads TGCGCCAGCAGCTTGGAGACGGTAGCGGGGGAGACCCAGTACTTC. Residues: CASSLETVAGETQYF.

The rearrangement joins TRBV29-1 to TRBJ2-2, with a tentative D call TRBD2 (6 bases). The V end was cut by 6 bases, the J end by 0 bases, with 11 bases between. The V gene's germline CDR1 is SQVTM and CDR2 ANQGSEA. CDR3 size: 14 residues. As DNA, the CDR3 is TGCAGCGTCATGGGGGGTCCGAACACCGGGGAGCTGTTTTTT. Its protein is CSVMGGPNTGELFF.

This clonotype appeared a single time. The rearrangement uses TRBV29-1 and TRBJ1-2; D gene unclear. This CDR3 comprises 12 residues. Germline V gene sequence: CDR1 SQVTM, CDR2 ANQGSEA. Trimming removed 4 bases at V and 7 bases at J, with 13 bases between. DNA for the CDR3: TGCAGCGTTGTGCCCCCGGCGAGTGGCTACACCTTC. This codes for CSVVPPASGYTF.

The chain recombines TRBV9 with TRBJ2-2; 10 bases match TRBD1. This CDR3 has 16 amino acids. In germline, CDR1 is SGDLS, CDR2 YYNGEE. Germline trimming cut 2 bases from V and 2 bases from J; bases unmatched to any gene: 3. DNA for the CDR3: TGTGCCAGCAGCGTCCGGACAGGGGGTAACACCGGGGAGCTGTTTTTT. The encoded protein is CASSVRTGGNTGELFF. The whole variable domain, filled in from reference TRBV9 and TRBJ2-2, reads DSGVTQTPKHLITATGQRVTLRCSPRSGDLSVYWYQQSLDQGLQFLIQYYNGEERAKGNILERFSAQQFPDLHSELNLSSLELGDSALYFCASSVRTGGNTGELFFGEGSRLTVL.

The J gene is TRBJ2-5, the V gene TRBV29-1; unclear D gene. CDR1 and CDR2 (germline): SQVTM, ANQGSEA. The CDR3 has 14 residues. Trimming pared 0 bases from V and 1 base from J, leaving 9 bases between. CDR3 protein: CSVEDKRFQETQYF. The CDR3 region has the DNA TGCAGCGTTGAAGATAAAAGGTTCCAAGAGACCCAGTACTTC.

V usage is TRBV20-1 and J usage is TRBJ2-2; 7 bases are shared with TRBD2. J was trimmed by 6 bases and V by 6 bases; bases with no gene match: 4. There are 12 residues in the CDR3. In germline, CDR1 is DFQATT, CDR2 SNEGSKA (reference sequence). CDR3 sequence: CSAARGAGELFF. CDR3 nucleotide sequence: TGCAGTGCCGCACGGGGGGCCGGGGAGCTGTTTTTT.

The gene calls are TRBV6-6 and TRBJ2-4; no clear D. The germline gives CDR1 MNHNY, CDR2 SVGAGI (reference sequence). V lost 7 bases, J lost 2 bases, and 12 bases lay in between. This CDR3 has 14 amino acids. The CDR3 reads CASNEDGTKNIQYF. In DNA, the CDR3 is TGTGCCAGCAACGAAGATGGGACCAAAAACATTCAGTACTTC.

Only one count was recorded for this clonotype. V is TRBV10-3 and J is TRBJ1-2; maybe TRBD1 (6 bases). Germline-derived CDR1 and CDR2 are ENHRY and SYGVKD. With 4 bases removed from V and 4 bases from J, the gap between germline ends came to 19 bases. CDR3 size: 16 residues. CDR3 in amino acids: CAISGQGQRLVYGYTF. CDR3 coding DNA: TGTGCCATCAGTGGACAAGGACAGCGTCTTGTCTATGGCTACACCTTC.

This chain connects TRBV6-5 to TRBJ2-2; the D gene is possibly TRBD1 (5 bases). Looked up from germline, CDR1 is MNHEY and CDR2 is SVGAGI. Trimming took 5 bases from V and 0 from J, leaving 10 bases between them. The CDR3 sequence is 15 residues long. For the CDR3, the DNA is TGTGCCAGCAGTGCTAAACAGGCGAACACCGGGGAGCTGTTTTTT. Translated: CASSAKQANTGELFF.

This sequence joins TRBV25-1 and TRBJ2-3; D possibly corresponds to TRBD2 (6 bases). Germline V gives CDR1 MGHDK, CDR2 SYGVNS. CDR3 size: 15 residues. Trimming took off 4 bases at V and 2 bases at J, with 13 bases between the two ends. Here the CDR3 reads CASSAVGTPTDTQYF. The DNA for the CDR3 is TGTGCCAGCAGTGCTGTCGGGACTCCCACAGATACGCAGTATTTT.

The chain combines TRBV25-1 with TRBJ2-1; D might be TRBD1 (6 bases). Trimming pared 6 bases from V and 0 bases from J, leaving 12 bases between. Germline loops: CDR1 MGHDK, CDR2 SYGVNS. The length of the CDR3 is 15 residues. CDR3: CASRQADSSYNEQFF. The CDR3 nucleotides are TGTGCCAGCAGACAAGCGGACAGCTCCTACAATGAGCAGTTCTTC. Complete variable domain (other parts from reference TRBV25-1 and TRBJ2-1): EADIYQTPRYLVIGTGKKITLECSQTMGHDKMYWYQQDPGMELHLIHYSYGVNSTEKGDLSSESTVSRIRTEHFPLTLESARPSHTSQYLCASRQADSSYNEQFFGPGTRLTVL.

The chain uses TRBV5-1 and TRBJ1-2; 7 bases match TRBD1. CDR1 is SGHRS and CDR2 is YFSETQ in the germline V gene. The CDR3 is 15 amino acids. The V segment lost 4 bases and the J segment 9 bases; nucleotides outside the gene matches: 15. The CDR3 DNA reads TGCGCCAGCAGCCCACCACTGGGACAGACAATGAGCTACACCTTC. Amino acids: CASSPPLGQTMSYTF. The full variable domain, rest sourced from reference TRBV5-1 and TRBJ1-2, is KAGVTQTPRYLIKTRGQQVTLSCSPISGHRSVSWYQQTPGQGLQFLFEYFSETQRNKGNFPGRFSGRQFSNSRSEMNVSTLELGDSALYLCASSPPLGQTMSYTFGSGTRLTVV.

The chain has TRBV7-9 and TRBJ2-7; tentative D call: TRBD1 (6 bases). The germline V gene has CDR1 SEHNR and CDR2 FQNEAQ (reference sequence). Trimming took off 1 base at V and 3 bases at J, with 13 bases between the two ends. This CDR3 spans 15 amino acids. The CDR3 is CASSLGGQGFYEQYF. DNA for the CDR3: TGTGCCAGCAGCTTAGGGGGACAAGGATTCTACGAGCAGTACTTC.

The rearrangement joins TRBV20-1 to TRBJ2-1, with 11 positions matching TRBD2. This CDR3 contains 13 residues. Germline V lookup: CDR1 DFQATT, CDR2 SNEGSKA (reference sequence). V gave up 4 bases and J gave up 6 bases; unmatched junction bases: 2. CDR3 coding DNA: TGCAGTGCTACGGGACTAGCGGTCAATGAGCAGTTCTTC. It specifies CSATGLAVNEQFF.

The chain combines TRBV3-1 with TRBJ1-2; no clear D. Looked up from germline, CDR1 is LGHDT and CDR2 is YNNKEL (reference sequence). V lost 3 bases, J lost 5 bases, and 10 bases lay in between. The CDR3 is made up of 13 amino acids. Written as DNA, the CDR3 is TGTGCCAGCAGCCAGGGCCGGTCTTATGGCTACACCTTC. This encodes CASSQGRSYGYTF.

V usage is TRBV2 and J usage is TRBJ2-1; the D call may be TRBD1 or TRBD2 (5 bases each). The CDR3 covers 13 residues. The V and J ends lost 4 bases and 2 bases respectively, with 6 bases between them. CDR1 and CDR2 from the germline V gene are SNHLY and FYNNEI. The CDR3 nucleotides are TGTGCCAGCAGTGGGGGGACCTACAATGAGCAGTTCTTC. Amino acid sequence: CASSGGTYNEQFF.

The V call is TRBV5-1, the J call TRBJ2-3; 9 positions match TRBD1. CDR3 length: 16 residues. V lost 5 bases and J lost 4; bases outside the gene matches: 11. Germline V gene lookup returns CDR1 SGHRS and CDR2 YFSETQ. The CDR3 DNA is TGCGCCAGCAGTCCGTCCGGGACAGGGCCTTCAGATACGCAGTATTTT. It yields the protein CASSPSGTGPSDTQYF.

This chain connects TRBV29-1 to TRBJ1-2, with D perhaps matching TRBD1 (5 bases). V was pared by 0 bases and J by 2 bases, with 13 bases between. From germline, CDR1 is SQVTM and CDR2 ANQGSEA. CDR3 length: 15 amino acids. The CDR3 spells CSVEDRGSGNYGYTF. The CDR3, as DNA: TGCAGCGTTGAAGATAGGGGTTCGGGGAACTATGGCTACACCTTC.

The CDR3 DNA follows: TGCAGTGCTAGTTCCCCCAACAGGGGAACCAACTATGGCTACACCTTC. This sequence encodes CSASSPNRGTNYGYTF. The V and J genes are TRBV20-1 and TRBJ1-2, with 7 bases matching TRBD1. Trimming took 3 bases from V and 2 from J; bases not matched to a gene: 12. Germline values: CDR1 DFQATT, CDR2 SNEGSKA (reference sequence). The CDR3 contains 16 residues.

The chain uses TRBV21-1 and TRBJ2-5; the table names TRBD1, a call not compared with the DNA. TRBV21-1 is a pseudogene segment. This CDR3 has 16 amino acids. CDR3: CASSKVGGRAGETQYF. CDR3 DNA sequence: TGTGCCAGCAGCAAAGTTGGGGGCAGGGCGGGGGAGACCCAGTACTTC.

This sequence joins TRBV7-2 and TRBJ2-2, with D perhaps TRBD1 (6 bases). There are 14 residues in the CDR3. The germline V and J ends were trimmed by 2 bases and 5 bases, with 9 bases remaining between them. CDR1 is SGHTA, CDR2 FQGNSA, per germline. CDR3 sequence (DNA): TGTGCCAGCAGCTTAACAGGGAGAACCGGGGAGCTGTTTTTT. Protein: CASSLTGRTGELFF.